This TCR beta chain is drawn from a study of T cells after yellow fever vaccination. Deletions cut 6 bases from V and 1 base from J, with 14 bases between. This CDR3 has 15 amino acids. This clonotype was found many times. TCRdb itself ran the 5' RACE reads through MiXCR, one entry per CDR3 protein. The sample holds around 250,000 distinct CDR3 sequences, 6.9% seen once. This chain joins TRBV23-1 and TRBJ2-3; D is possibly TRBD1 (6 bases). TRBV23-1 is annotated as an ORF whose role is uncertain. The sequence derives from a man aged 25-45 years who received the YFV17D yellow fever vaccine. This specimen consisted of CD4+ T cells sorted from PBMCs, obtained 15 days after the yellow fever booster vaccination. This chain's CDR3 is CASRRRQERTDTQYF. In DNA, the CDR3 is TGCGCCAGCAGGCGAAGACAGGAGCGCACAGATACGCAGTATTTT.